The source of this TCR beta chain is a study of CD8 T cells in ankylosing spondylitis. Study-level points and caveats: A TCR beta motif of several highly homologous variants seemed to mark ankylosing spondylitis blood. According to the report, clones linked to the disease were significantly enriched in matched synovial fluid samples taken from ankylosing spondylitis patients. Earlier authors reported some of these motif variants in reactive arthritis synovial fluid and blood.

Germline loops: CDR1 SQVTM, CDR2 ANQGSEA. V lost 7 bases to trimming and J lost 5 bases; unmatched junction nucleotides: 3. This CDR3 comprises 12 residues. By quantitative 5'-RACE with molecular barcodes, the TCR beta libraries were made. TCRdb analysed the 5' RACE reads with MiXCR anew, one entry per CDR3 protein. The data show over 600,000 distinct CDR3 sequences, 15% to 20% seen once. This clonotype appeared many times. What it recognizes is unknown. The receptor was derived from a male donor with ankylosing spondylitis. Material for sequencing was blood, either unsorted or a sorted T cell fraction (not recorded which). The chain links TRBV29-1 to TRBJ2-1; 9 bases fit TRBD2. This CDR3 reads CSALAGNNEQFF. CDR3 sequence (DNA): TGCAGCGCGCTAGCGGGAAACAATGAGCAGTTCTTC.